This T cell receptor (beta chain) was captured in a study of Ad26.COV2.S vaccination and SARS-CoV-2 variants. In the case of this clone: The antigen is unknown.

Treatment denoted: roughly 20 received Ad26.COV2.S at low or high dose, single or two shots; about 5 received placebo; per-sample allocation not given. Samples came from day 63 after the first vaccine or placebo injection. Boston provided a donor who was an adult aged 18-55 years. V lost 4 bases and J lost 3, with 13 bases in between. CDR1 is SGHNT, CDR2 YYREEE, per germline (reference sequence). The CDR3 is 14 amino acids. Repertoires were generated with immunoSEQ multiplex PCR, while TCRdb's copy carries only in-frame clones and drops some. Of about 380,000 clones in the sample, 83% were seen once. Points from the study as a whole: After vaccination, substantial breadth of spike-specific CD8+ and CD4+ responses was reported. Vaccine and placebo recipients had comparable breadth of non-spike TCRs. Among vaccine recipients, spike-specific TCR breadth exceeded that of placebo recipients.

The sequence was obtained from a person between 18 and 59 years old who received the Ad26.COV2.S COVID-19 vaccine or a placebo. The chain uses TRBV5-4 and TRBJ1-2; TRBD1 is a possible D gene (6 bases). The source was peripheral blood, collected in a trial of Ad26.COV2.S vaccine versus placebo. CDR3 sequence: CASSQGGRDYGYTF. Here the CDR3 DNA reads TGTGCCAGCAGCCAAGGGGGGCGGGACTATGGCTACACCTTC.